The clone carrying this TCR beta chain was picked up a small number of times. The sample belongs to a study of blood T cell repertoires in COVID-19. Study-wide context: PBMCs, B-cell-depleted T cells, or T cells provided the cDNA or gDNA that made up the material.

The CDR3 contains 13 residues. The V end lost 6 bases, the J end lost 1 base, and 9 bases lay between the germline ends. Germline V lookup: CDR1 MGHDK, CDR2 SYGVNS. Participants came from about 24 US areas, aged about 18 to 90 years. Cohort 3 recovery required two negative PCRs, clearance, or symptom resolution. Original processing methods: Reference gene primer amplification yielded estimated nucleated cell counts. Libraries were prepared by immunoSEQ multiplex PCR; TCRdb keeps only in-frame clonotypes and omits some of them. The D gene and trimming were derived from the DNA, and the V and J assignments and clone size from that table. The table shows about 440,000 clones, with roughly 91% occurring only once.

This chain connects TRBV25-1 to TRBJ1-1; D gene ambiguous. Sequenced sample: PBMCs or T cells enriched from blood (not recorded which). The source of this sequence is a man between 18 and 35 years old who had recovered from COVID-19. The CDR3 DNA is TGTGCCAGCAGGATTCAGGAGAACACTGAAGCTTTCTTT. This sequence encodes CASRIQENTEAFF.